This T cell receptor (beta chain) is from a study of T-cell memory formation after mild COVID-19. Study at large: The TCR clusters were mostly specific to one donor. Study-wide results and caveats: Clonal second-wave expansions that peaked on day 37 had unconfirmed SARS-CoV-2 specificity. Memory cells collected pre-infection included some clones that later responded, suggesting cross-reactive memory joined.

This clonotype has just a few counts. Its antigen is undetermined. MiXCR was run by TCRdb on the 5' RACE reads, yielding one entry per CDR3 protein. The sample records about 310,000 distinct CDR3 sequences, roughly a fifth being singletons. The clonotype comes from a man younger than 35 who had mild COVID-19 (a few samples of this study predate the infection). Cell type and time point are not known. Sequencing input: PBMCs or a T cell subset sorted from them (not recorded which).

For the CDR3, the DNA is TGTGCCAGCAGTCCGCAGGAACTAGCGGGAGAAGAGACCCAGTACTTC. Its translation: CASSPQELAGEETQYF. The chain is built from TRBV12-3 or TRBV12-4 and TRBJ2-5, with 11 bases lining up with TRBD2. The CDR3 covers 16 residues. V gave up 5 bases and J gave up 3 bases; unmatched junction bases: 8.